The rows below give T cell receptor beta chains drawn from one sample of a study of shared clonotypes between healthy human individuals. Assay: immunoSEQ multiplex PCR; the TCRdb copy retains only in-frame clones and omits some. The sample has about 490,000 clones; 76% are singletons. Material: PBMCs. The receptor set was obtained from a woman between 35 and 50 years old in good health. Some clones in this sample may be carry-over from other donors' samples. Each CDR3 is given with its conserved first and last residue. D genes are given only for firm matches. Only some rows state a clone size, as once, few, many or a class for expanded clones.

d_gene: NA; j_gene: TRBJ1-5; abundance: NA; v_gene: TRBV6-6; CDR3nt: TGTGCCAGCAGTCCAGGGTTGGGCAATCAGCCCCAGCATTTT; CDR3aa: CASSPGLGNQPQHF
d_gene: NA; j_gene: TRBJ2-1; abundance: NA; v_gene: TRBV7-3; CDR3nt: TGTGCCAGCAGCTTATCTTCCCATGAGCAGTTCTTC; CDR3aa: CASSLSSHEQFF
d_gene: TRBD1; j_gene: TRBJ1-2; abundance: many; v_gene: TRBV28; CDR3nt: TGTGCCCTGGGCGGGACAGAATATGGCTACACCTTC; CDR3aa: CALGGTEYGYTF
d_gene: NA; j_gene: TRBJ1-1; abundance: NA; v_gene: TRBV5-1; CDR3nt: TGCGCCAGCAGCTTGGTTTGGGGACAGAACACTGAAGCTTTCTTT; CDR3aa: CASSLVWGQNTEAFF
d_gene: TRBD2; j_gene: TRBJ2-2; abundance: NA; v_gene: TRBV9; CDR3nt: TGTGCCAGCAGCGTAGGTTCTAGCGGGATTACCGGGGAGCTGTTTTTT; CDR3aa: CASSVGSSGITGELFF
d_gene: TRBD2; j_gene: TRBJ2-3; abundance: NA; v_gene: TRBV10-3; CDR3nt: TGTGCCATCAGTGACCCGATAGCGGGAGTGGCAGATACGCAGTATTTT; CDR3aa: CAISDPIAGVADTQYF
d_gene: NA; j_gene: TRBJ2-1; abundance: few; v_gene: TRBV18; CDR3nt: TGTGCCAGCTCACGTGGGGACTACAATGAGCAGTTCTTC; CDR3aa: CASSRGDYNEQFF
d_gene: NA; j_gene: TRBJ1-1; abundance: NA; v_gene: TRBV5-1; CDR3nt: TGCGCCAGCAGCCCCCGGGGGGGACGGGACACTGAAGCTTTCTTT; CDR3aa: CASSPRGGRDTEAFF
d_gene: TRBD1; j_gene: TRBJ2-3; abundance: NA; v_gene: TRBV2; CDR3nt: TGTGCCAGCAGTGAATTGGGGGGACAGGGGAGGTATACGCAGTATTTT; CDR3aa: CASSELGGQGRYTQYF
d_gene: TRBD1; j_gene: TRBJ2-7; abundance: NA; v_gene: TRBV28; CDR3nt: TGTGCCAGCAGTTTCTCGGACAGGGGTGGCGAGCAGTACTTC; CDR3aa: CASSFSDRGGEQYF
d_gene: NA; j_gene: TRBJ2-5; abundance: NA; v_gene: TRBV9; CDR3nt: TGTGCCAGCAGCGTAGCTGGGGGGGAGACCCAGTACTTC; CDR3aa: CASSVAGGETQYF
d_gene: NA; j_gene: TRBJ1-3; abundance: NA; v_gene: TRBV18; CDR3nt: TGTGCCAGCTCACCAAGCGCCCCGAGCTCTGGAAACACCATATATTTT; CDR3aa: CASSPSAPSSGNTIYF
d_gene: TRBD1; j_gene: TRBJ2-7; abundance: NA; v_gene: TRBV19; CDR3nt: TGTGCCAGTAGTAGAGGACAGGGTTTCTACGAGCAGTACTTC; CDR3aa: CASSRGQGFYEQYF
d_gene: TRBD2; j_gene: TRBJ2-7; abundance: NA; v_gene: TRBV27; CDR3nt: TGTGCCAGCAGACCCGGACTAGTTTGGGAGGAGCAGTACTTC; CDR3aa: CASRPGLVWEEQYF
d_gene: TRBD1; j_gene: TRBJ2-1; abundance: NA; v_gene: TRBV28; CDR3nt: TGTGCCAGCAGCCGACAGGGAAACCCCTCCTACAATGAGCAGTTCTTC; CDR3aa: CASSRQGNPSYNEQFF
d_gene: NA; j_gene: TRBJ2-4; abundance: NA; v_gene: TRBV2; CDR3nt: TGTGCCAGCAGTCGGACTCGTCTAGCCAAAAACATTCAGTACTTC; CDR3aa: CASSRTRLAKNIQYF
d_gene: TRBD1; j_gene: TRBJ1-1; abundance: many; v_gene: TRBV11-3; CDR3nt: TGTGCCAGCAGCCCGGCCGGGACAGCCACTGAAGCTTTCTTT; CDR3aa: CASSPAGTATEAFF
d_gene: NA; j_gene: TRBJ2-7; abundance: NA; v_gene: TRBV5-6; CDR3nt: TGTGCCAGCAGCCCGAGGAAGGTGGCAGGGAAACACGAGCAGTACTTC; CDR3aa: CASSPRKVAGKHEQYF
d_gene: NA; j_gene: TRBJ1-1; abundance: NA; v_gene: TRBV7-9; CDR3nt: TGTGCCAGCAGTCCGGGACCGAACACTGAAGCTTTCTTT; CDR3aa: CASSPGPNTEAFF
d_gene: NA; j_gene: TRBJ2-2; abundance: NA; v_gene: TRBV19; CDR3nt: TGTGCCAGTAGTCTCCCGCGAGGACAGATTCAGGGGGGGGAGCTGTTTTTT; CDR3aa: CASSLPRGQIQGGELFF
d_gene: NA; j_gene: TRBJ2-2; abundance: once; v_gene: TRBV18; CDR3nt: TGTGCCAGCTCACCTATGGCAGACGAGGCCGCCGGGGAGCTGTTTTTT; CDR3aa: CASSPMADEAAGELFF
d_gene: NA; j_gene: TRBJ2-2; abundance: NA; v_gene: TRBV16; CDR3nt: TGTGCCAGCAGCCCTAAGTTGGACACCGGGGAGCTGTTTTTT; CDR3aa: CASSPKLDTGELFF
d_gene: NA; j_gene: TRBJ2-7; abundance: NA; v_gene: TRBV7-8; CDR3nt: TGTGCCAGCAGCTTAGGGACTACCTACGAGCAGTACTTC; CDR3aa: CASSLGTTYEQYF
d_gene: NA; j_gene: TRBJ2-1; abundance: NA; v_gene: TRBV18; CDR3nt: TGTGCCAGCTCACCAACGGCGCGGGAAACCTACAATGAGCAGTTCTTC; CDR3aa: CASSPTARETYNEQFF
d_gene: NA; j_gene: TRBJ1-2; abundance: NA; v_gene: TRBV28; CDR3nt: TGTGCCAGCAGTTTTTCCCTTAACTATGGCTACACCTTC; CDR3aa: CASSFSLNYGYTF
d_gene: TRBD1; j_gene: TRBJ2-7; abundance: NA; v_gene: TRBV6-1; CDR3nt: TGTGCCAGCAGTGGCTCCCGGGACAGATACGAGCAGTACTTC; CDR3aa: CASSGSRDRYEQYF
d_gene: NA; j_gene: TRBJ1-2; abundance: once; v_gene: TRBV28; CDR3nt: TGTGCCAGCAGTACAGTTAACTATGGCTACACCTTC; CDR3aa: CASSTVNYGYTF
d_gene: NA; j_gene: TRBJ1-5; abundance: many; v_gene: TRBV27; CDR3nt: TGTGCCAGCAGCTCTCGCCGGGATCAGCCCCAGCATTTT; CDR3aa: CASSSRRDQPQHF
d_gene: NA; j_gene: TRBJ1-2; abundance: NA; v_gene: TRBV5-8; CDR3nt: TGTGCCAGCAGCCTGGCAGGGCTCTATGGCTACACCTTC; CDR3aa: CASSLAGLYGYTF
d_gene: NA; j_gene: TRBJ1-2; abundance: NA; v_gene: TRBV30; CDR3nt: TGTGCCTGGAGCGTAGAAGGGGATGTAAACTATGGCTACACCTTC; CDR3aa: CAWSVEGDVNYGYTF
d_gene: TRBD1; j_gene: TRBJ2-7; abundance: NA; v_gene: TRBV6-1; CDR3nt: TGTGCCAGCAGTTCTGAGGTGGACAGGGGCTACGAGCAGTACTTC; CDR3aa: CASSSEVDRGYEQYF
d_gene: NA; j_gene: TRBJ1-2; abundance: few; v_gene: TRBV11-2; CDR3nt: TGTGCCAGCAGCTCGCCGTCTCCCCCAGGCTATGGCTACACCTTC; CDR3aa: CASSSPSPPGYGYTF
d_gene: TRBD2; j_gene: TRBJ2-7; abundance: NA; v_gene: TRBV5-1; CDR3nt: TGCGCCAGCAGCCCCGGTAGCGGGACCGCTTACGAGCAGTACTTC; CDR3aa: CASSPGSGTAYEQYF